Given below is one T cell receptor beta chain in context. Its antigen remains unknown. The sequenced fragment ends 3 residues before the CDR3 boundary, so the rest is inferred from the germline J gene. This sample is drawn from a study of T cells in women clearing cervical HPV infection. Study at large: Blood came at first lesion visit for cases, post-clearance for controls. Study-wide results and caveats: Associations may precede or follow infection; HPV-specific or memory T cells were not isolated.

Assay used: immunoSEQ multiplex PCR; TCRdb lists only in-frame clones, some missing. Recorded for this sample: tens of thousands of clones. The junction had 7 bases not matched to a gene; V was cut back by 4 bases and J by 2 bases. The V gene's germline CDR1 is SGHVS and CDR2 FQNEAQ. The CDR3 is 15 residues long. The receptor's source is a woman between 18 and 69 years old with a cervical HPV16 infection that either progressed to CIN3+ or cleared (not recorded which). V is TRBV7-8 and J is TRBJ1-2; 7 bases are a match to TRBD1. Sequenced: blood buffy coat. Incomplete CDR3 DNA: TGTGCCAGCAGCTGGGGAGACAGGGTGAACTATGGC. Translating gives CASSWGDRVNYG. The CDR3 in its entirety is CASSWGDRVNYGYTF.